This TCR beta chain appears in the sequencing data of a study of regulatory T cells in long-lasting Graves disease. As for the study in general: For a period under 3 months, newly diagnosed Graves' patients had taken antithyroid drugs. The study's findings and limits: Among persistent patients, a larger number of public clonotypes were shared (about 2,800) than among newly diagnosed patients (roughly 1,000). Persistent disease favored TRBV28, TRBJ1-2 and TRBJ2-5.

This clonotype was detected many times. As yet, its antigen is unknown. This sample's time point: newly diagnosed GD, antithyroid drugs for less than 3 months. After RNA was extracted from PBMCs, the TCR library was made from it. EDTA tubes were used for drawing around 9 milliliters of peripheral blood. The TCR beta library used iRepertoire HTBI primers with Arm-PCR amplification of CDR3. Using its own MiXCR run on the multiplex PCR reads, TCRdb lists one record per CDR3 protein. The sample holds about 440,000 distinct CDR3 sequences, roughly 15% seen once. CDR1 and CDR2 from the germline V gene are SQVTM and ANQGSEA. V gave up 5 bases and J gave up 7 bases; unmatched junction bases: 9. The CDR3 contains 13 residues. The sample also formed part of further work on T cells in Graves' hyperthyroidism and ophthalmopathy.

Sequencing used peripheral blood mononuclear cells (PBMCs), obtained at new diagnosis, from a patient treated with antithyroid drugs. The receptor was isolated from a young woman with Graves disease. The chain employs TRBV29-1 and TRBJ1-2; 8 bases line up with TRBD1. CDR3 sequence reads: CSVPRQGSGGYTF. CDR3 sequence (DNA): TGCAGCGTTCCCAGACAGGGGTCTGGTGGCTACACCTTC.